This is a list of T cell receptor beta chains from one sample in a study of blood T cell repertoires in COVID-19. Produced via immunoSEQ multiplex PCR; TCRdb's table is partial and in-frame only. Of 120,000 to 150,000 clones in the sample, approximately 84% were seen once. Specimen: peripheral blood. These receptors were taken from a human donor in a cohort sampled during active COVID-19. CDR3s include the opening cysteine and the closing phenylalanine or tryptophan. Each record gives: J gene, D gene, V gene, CDR3 protein, CDR3 DNA. D genes are given only for firm matches.

>TRBJ2-5|TRBD1|TRBV6-5
CASTEGQGVQETQYF
TGTGCCAGCACCGAGGGACAGGGGGTCCAAGAGACCCAGTACTTC
>TRBJ2-1|.|TRBV25-1
CATDSSLPLNEQFF
TGTGCCACCGACTCGTCCCTACCCCTCAATGAGCAGTTCTTC
>TRBJ1-5|.|TRBV27
CASSPAGGRANQPQHF
TGTGCCAGCAGCCCCGCGGGGGGGAGAGCCAATCAGCCCCAGCATTTT
>TRBJ1-5|.|TRBV5-8
CASSLDYSYSNQPQHF
TGTGCCAGCAGCTTGGATTACAGCTATAGCAATCAGCCCCAGCATTTT
>TRBJ1-1|TRBD1|TRBV12-5
CASGLATGEPNTEAFF
TGTGCTAGTGGTTTGGCCACAGGGGAGCCGAACACTGAAGCTTTCTTT
>TRBJ2-1|TRBD2|TRBV13
CASSLWTSVSNEQFF
TGTGCCAGCAGCTTATGGACTAGCGTCAGCAATGAGCAGTTCTTC
>TRBJ2-2|.|TRBV5-1
CASSPRPGHSNTGELFF
TGCGCCAGCAGCCCAAGACCGGGACACTCGAACACCGGGGAGCTGTTTTTT
>TRBJ2-3|.|TRBV4-1
CASSQDVASNKYF
TGCGCCAGCAGCCAAGATGTGGCTAGTAATAAGTATTTT
>TRBJ2-3|TRBD2|TRBV2
CASSEDGLAGGLSDTQYF
TGTGCCAGCAGTGAAGACGGGCTAGCGGGAGGGTTGTCAGATACGCAGTATTTT
>TRBJ2-1|.|TRBV5-4
CASSEANNEQFF
TGTGCCAGCAGCGAAGCGAACAATGAGCAGTTCTTC